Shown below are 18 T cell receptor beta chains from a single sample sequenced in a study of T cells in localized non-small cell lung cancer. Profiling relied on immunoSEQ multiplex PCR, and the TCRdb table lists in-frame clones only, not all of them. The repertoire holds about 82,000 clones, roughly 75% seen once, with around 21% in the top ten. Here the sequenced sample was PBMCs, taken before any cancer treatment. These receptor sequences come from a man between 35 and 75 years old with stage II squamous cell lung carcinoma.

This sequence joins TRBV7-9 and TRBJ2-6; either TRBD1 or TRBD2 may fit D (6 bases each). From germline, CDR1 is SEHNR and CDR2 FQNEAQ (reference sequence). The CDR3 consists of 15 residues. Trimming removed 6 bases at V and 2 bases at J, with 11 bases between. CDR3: CASSLRGAGANVLTF. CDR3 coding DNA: TGTGCCAGCAGTTTAAGGGGGGCTGGGGCCAACGTCCTGACTTTC.

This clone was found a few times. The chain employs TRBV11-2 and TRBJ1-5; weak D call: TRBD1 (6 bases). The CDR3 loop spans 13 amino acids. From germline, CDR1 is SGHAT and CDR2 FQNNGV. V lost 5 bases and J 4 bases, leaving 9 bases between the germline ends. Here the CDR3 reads CASSQDRNQPQHF. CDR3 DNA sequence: TGTGCCAGCAGCCAGGACAGAAATCAGCCCCAGCATTTT.

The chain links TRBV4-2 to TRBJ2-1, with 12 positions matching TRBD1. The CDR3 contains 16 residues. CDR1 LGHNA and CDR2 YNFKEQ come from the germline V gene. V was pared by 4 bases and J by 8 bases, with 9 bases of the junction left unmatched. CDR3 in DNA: TGTGCCAGCAGCCCTCGTCCGGGACAGGGGGCCTATGAGCAGTTCTTC. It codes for CASSPRPGQGAYEQFF.

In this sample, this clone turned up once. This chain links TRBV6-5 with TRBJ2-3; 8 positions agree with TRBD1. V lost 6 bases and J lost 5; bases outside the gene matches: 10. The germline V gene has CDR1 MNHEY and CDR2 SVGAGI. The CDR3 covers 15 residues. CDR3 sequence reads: CASSKNQGALDTQYF. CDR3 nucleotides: TGTGCCAGCAGCAAAAACCAGGGGGCGTTAGATACGCAGTATTTT.

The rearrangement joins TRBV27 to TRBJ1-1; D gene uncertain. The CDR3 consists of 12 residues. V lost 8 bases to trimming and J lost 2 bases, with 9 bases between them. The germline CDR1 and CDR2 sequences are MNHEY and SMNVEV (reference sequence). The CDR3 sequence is CASGWPNTEAFF. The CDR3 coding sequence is TGTGCCAGCGGCTGGCCCAACACTGAAGCTTTCTTT.

The DNA of the CDR3 is TGTGCCACTTCCGCCGAGAGGGGCTCGAACACCGGGGAGCTGTTTTTT. It translates to CATSAERGSNTGELFF. The chain joins TRBV19 to TRBJ2-2, with D perhaps TRBD1 or TRBD2 (5 bases each). The CDR3 spans 16 residues. Germline values: CDR1 LNHDA, CDR2 SQIVND (reference sequence). Trimming took off 10 bases at V and 0 bases at J, with 18 bases between the two ends.

CDR3 DNA: TGCGCCAGCAGCCAGGTACCGGGACCAACTTACAATGAGCAGTTCTTC. Its translation is CASSQVPGPTYNEQFF. The chain links TRBV4-1 to TRBJ2-1; D may correspond to TRBD1 or TRBD2 (5 bases each). The CDR3 consists of 16 residues. Germline CDR1 MGHRA, CDR2 YSYEKL. The V end was cut by 3 bases, the J end by 4 bases, with 16 bases between.

The CDR3 region has the DNA TGTGCCAGCAGCTTAGAGGCCGGATCGCAGCATTTT. Residues: CASSLEAGSQHF. The rearrangement joins TRBV7-2 to TRBJ1-5; D is uncertain. The CDR3 is 12 residues long. Germline lookup yields CDR1 SGHTA and CDR2 FQGNSA. Between the trimmed V and J ends, which lost 1 base and 13 bases, there was a span of 11 bases.

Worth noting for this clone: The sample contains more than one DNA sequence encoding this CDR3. The chain's CDR3 is CASSLFGTGKDTQYF. In nucleotides, the CDR3 is TGTGCCAGCAGCTTATTCGGGACAGGTAAAGATACGCAGTATTTT. The genes are TRBV5-4 and TRBJ2-3; 8 nucleotides line up with TRBD1. V shed 2 bases and J 5 bases; nucleotides not matched to a gene: 7. Germline values: CDR1 SGHNT, CDR2 YYREEE (reference sequence). This CDR3 comprises 15 residues.

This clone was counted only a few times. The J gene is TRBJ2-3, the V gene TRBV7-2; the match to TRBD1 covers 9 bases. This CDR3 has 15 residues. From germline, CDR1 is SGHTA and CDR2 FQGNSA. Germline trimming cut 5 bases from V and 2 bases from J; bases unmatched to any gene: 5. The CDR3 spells CASSRDRDYTDTQYF. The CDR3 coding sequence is TGTGCCAGCAGCCGGGACAGGGATTACACAGATACGCAGTATTTT.

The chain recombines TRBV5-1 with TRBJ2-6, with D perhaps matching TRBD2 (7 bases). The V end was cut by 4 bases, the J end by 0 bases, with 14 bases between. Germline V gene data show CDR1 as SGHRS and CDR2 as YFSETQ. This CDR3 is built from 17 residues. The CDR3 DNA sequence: TGCGCCAGCAGCCGGGGGGCTCAAACCTCTGGGGCCAACGTCCTGACTTTC. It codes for CASSRGAQTSGANVLTF.

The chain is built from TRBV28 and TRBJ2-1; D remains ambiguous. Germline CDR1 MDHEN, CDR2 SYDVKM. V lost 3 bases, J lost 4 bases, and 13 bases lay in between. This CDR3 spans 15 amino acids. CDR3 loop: CASSFGARTYNEQFF. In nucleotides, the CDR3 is TGTGCCAGCAGTTTCGGTGCTCGGACGTACAATGAGCAGTTCTTC. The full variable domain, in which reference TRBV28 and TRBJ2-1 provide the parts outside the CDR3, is DVKVTQSSRYLVKRTGEKVFLECVQDMDHENMFWYRQDPGLGLRLIYFSYDVKMKEKGDIPEGYSVSREKKERFSLILESASTNQTSMYLCASSFGARTYNEQFFGPGTRLTVL.

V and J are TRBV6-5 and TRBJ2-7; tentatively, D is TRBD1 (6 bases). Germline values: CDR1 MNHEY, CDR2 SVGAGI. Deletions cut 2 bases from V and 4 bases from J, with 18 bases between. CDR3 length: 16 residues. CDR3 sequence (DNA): TGTGCCAGCAGTTACGATCCGGCGGACAGTTATTACGAGCAGTACTTC. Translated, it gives CASSYDPADSYYEQYF.

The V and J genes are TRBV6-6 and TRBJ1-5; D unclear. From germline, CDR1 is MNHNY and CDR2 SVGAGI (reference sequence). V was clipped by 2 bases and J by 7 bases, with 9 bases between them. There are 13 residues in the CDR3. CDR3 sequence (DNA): TGTGCCAGCAGTTACGCGGAAGGGCAGCCCCAGCATTTT. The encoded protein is CASSYAEGQPQHF.

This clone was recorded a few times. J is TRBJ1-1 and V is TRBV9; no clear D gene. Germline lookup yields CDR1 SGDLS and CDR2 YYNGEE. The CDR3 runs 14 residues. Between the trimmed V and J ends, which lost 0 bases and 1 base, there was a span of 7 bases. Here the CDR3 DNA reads TGTGCCAGCAGCGTAGACGGCACGAACACTGAAGCTTTCTTT. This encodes CASSVDGTNTEAFF. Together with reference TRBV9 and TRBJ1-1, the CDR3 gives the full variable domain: DSGVTQTPKHLITATGQRVTLRCSPRSGDLSVYWYQQSLDQGLQFLIQYYNGEERAKGNILERFSAQQFPDLHSELNLSSLELGDSALYFCASSVDGTNTEAFFGQGTRLTVV.

The chain's CDR3 is CASSPGFSDTQYF. CDR3 nucleotides: TGTGCCAGCAGCCCGGGGTTCTCAGATACGCAGTATTTT. The J gene is TRBJ2-3, the V gene TRBV4-2; D is possibly TRBD2 (5 bases). CDR1 is LGHNA, CDR2 YNFKEQ, per germline. The V gene lost 4 bases and the J gene lost 4 bases, with 9 bases spanning the gap. The CDR3 sequence is 13 residues long.

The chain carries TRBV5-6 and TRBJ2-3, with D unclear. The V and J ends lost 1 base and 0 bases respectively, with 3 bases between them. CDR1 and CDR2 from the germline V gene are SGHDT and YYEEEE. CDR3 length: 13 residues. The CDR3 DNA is TGTGCCAGCAGCTTGTATAGCACAGATACGCAGTATTTT. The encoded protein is CASSLYSTDTQYF.

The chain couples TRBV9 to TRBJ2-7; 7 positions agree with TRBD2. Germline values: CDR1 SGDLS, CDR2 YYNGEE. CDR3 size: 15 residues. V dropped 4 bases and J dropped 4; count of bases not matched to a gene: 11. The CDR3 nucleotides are TGTGCCAGCAGCCTGGGGGGAGGGCCGAGTTACGAGCAGTACTTC. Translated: CASSLGGGPSYEQYF.